This passage covers 23 T cell receptor beta chains from one sample sequenced in a study of PD-1 blockade in classical Hodgkin lymphoma (dated by TCRdb to the early 2020s). Library generation was performed with the immunoSEQ multiplex PCR assay. As stored in TCRdb, this immuneACCESS dataset retains in-frame rearrangements with V and J assigned. A fraction of the clones does not appear; measured against another copy, unresolved V genes explain less than half of the discrepancy, and the remainder lacks a known reason. The sample profile shows tens of thousands of clones; about 80% of them were found once. The top ten hold roughly 9.2% of the sample. The sample's time point label, decoded: cycle 4 day 1 (C4D1), after 5 to 7 weeks of nivolumab. Relapse after autologous stem cell transplantation had occurred in all trial patients, and cohorts A, B and C were distinguished by prior brentuximab vedotin exposure.

This material consisted of peripheral blood mononuclear cells (PBMCs), taken before the fourth cycle of nivolumab. The source of these receptors is a human donor with classical Hodgkin lymphoma.

This clone was detected a few times. The J gene is TRBJ2-7, the V gene TRBV2, with 10 bases lining up with TRBD1. The CDR3 has 14 residues. The V gene's germline CDR1 is SNHLY and CDR2 FYNNEI. V lost 6 bases to trimming and J lost 5 bases; unmatched junction nucleotides: 7. This CDR3 is CASSQDRGSDEQYF. CDR3 nucleotide sequence: TGTGCCAGCAGCCAGGACAGGGGGTCCGACGAGCAGTACTTC.

The CDR3 is CASSQTFRGQTQYF. For the CDR3, the DNA is TGTGCCAGCAGTCAAACATTCAGGGGTCAGACCCAGTACTTC. The chain links TRBV2 to TRBJ2-5; D perhaps matches TRBD1 (6 bases). The CDR3 totals 14 residues. Germline V gives CDR1 SNHLY, CDR2 FYNNEI. Deletions cut 5 bases from V and 6 bases from J, with 16 bases between.

The rearrangement joins TRBV11-3 to TRBJ1-1; TRBD1 is a possible D gene (5 bases). This CDR3 has 13 residues. Germline CDR1 reads SGHNT; CDR2 reads YENEEA. The V end lost 3 bases, the J end lost 3 bases, and 8 bases lay between the germline ends. The CDR3 protein is CASSLETDTEAFF. CDR3 coding DNA: TGTGCCAGCAGCTTGGAGACAGACACTGAAGCTTTCTTT.

The chain links TRBV5-4 to TRBJ2-1; 7 nucleotides match TRBD2. Germline CDR1 and CDR2: SGHNT and YYREEE (reference sequence). With V trimmed by 4 bases and J by 0 bases, 4 bases remained unmatched. This CDR3 has 15 residues. DNA of the CDR3: TGTGCCAGCAGCGTCGGGGGGTACTCCTACAATGAGCAGTTCTTC. Translating it yields CASSVGGYSYNEQFF.

The rearrangement uses TRBV4-1 and TRBJ1-4, with D uncertain. V was trimmed by 1 base and J by 7 bases, leaving 7 bases between them. CDR3 length equals 13 residues. Germline values: CDR1 MGHRA, CDR2 YSYEKL. The CDR3 region has the DNA TGCGCCAGCAGCCAAGCGTTGACTGAAAAACTGTTTTTT. Its translation is CASSQALTEKLFF.

The sample holds one count of this clone. The V and J genes are TRBV4-3 and TRBJ1-4; possible D gene TRBD1, 6 bases. V was clipped by 1 base and J by 11 bases, with 20 bases between them. This CDR3 has 16 amino acids. CDR1 and CDR2 (germline): LGHNA, YSLEER. The CDR3 nucleotides read TGCGCCAGCAGCCAAGGTGTCGGGGGGCTCATTGGGAAACTGTTTTTT. It is translated as CASSQGVGGLIGKLFF.

The chain employs TRBV4-1 and TRBJ2-3; 11 bases agree with TRBD2. The V gene's germline CDR1 is MGHRA and CDR2 YSYEKL. The length of the CDR3 is 19 residues. The junction had 8 bases not matched to a gene; V was cut back by 0 bases and J by 0 bases. The DNA for the CDR3 is TGCGCCAGCAGCCAAGAGTGGCTAGCGGGGGGTGCTAGCACAGATACGCAGTATTTT. It is translated as CASSQEWLAGGASTDTQYF.

This chain connects TRBV18 to TRBJ2-7, with D possibly matching TRBD2 (5 bases). There are 14 residues in the CDR3. V was clipped by 3 bases and J by 5 bases, with 14 bases between them. The germline gives CDR1 KGHSH, CDR2 LQKENI. The CDR3 DNA reads TGTGCCAGCTCACCCTCGGACGGGGAACACGAGCAGTACTTC. Translated: CASSPSDGEHEQYF.

The J gene is TRBJ1-3, the V gene TRBV5-5; the D is unclear. The germline V and J ends were trimmed by 0 bases and 4 bases, with 2 bases remaining between them. Germline V gene sequence: CDR1 SGHKS, CDR2 YYEKEE (reference sequence). CDR3 length: 12 amino acids. The CDR3: CASSLAGNTIYF. For the CDR3, the DNA is TGTGCCAGCAGCTTGGCGGGAAACACCATATATTTT.

The chain combines TRBV6-1 with TRBJ1-1, with D uncertain. Trimming left V 6 bases short and J 2 bases short, with 4 bases between. The CDR3 length is 11 residues. Germline CDR1 and CDR2: MNHNS and SASEGT. The DNA of the CDR3 is TGTGCCAGCAGAGACAACACTGAAGCTTTCTTT. Encoded protein: CASRDNTEAFF.

This clone occurred a few times. The gene calls are TRBV7-2 and TRBJ1-5; TRBD1 matches 7 bases. V shed 5 bases and J 0 bases; nucleotides not matched to a gene: 7. The CDR3 length is 16 residues. The germline V gene encodes CDR1 SGHTA and CDR2 FQGNSA. This CDR3 reads CASSTQTGISNQPQHF. For the CDR3, the DNA is TGTGCCAGCAGCACCCAGACAGGGATTAGCAATCAGCCCCAGCATTTT.

This clone was picked up one time. The chain carries TRBV10-2 and TRBJ2-5; no reliable D call. Trimming cost V 7 bases and J 2 bases, with 11 bases left between them. The CDR3 spans 13 residues. Germline loops: CDR1 WSHSY, CDR2 SAAADI. The CDR3, as DNA: TGCGCCAGCATGGGGATGACACAAGAGACCCAGTACTTC. Its translation is CASMGMTQETQYF.

The chain couples TRBV19 to TRBJ2-2; a weak D match, TRBD1 (6 bases). The germline V gene encodes CDR1 LNHDA and CDR2 SQIVND (reference sequence). The germline V and J ends were trimmed by 3 bases and 5 bases, with 10 bases remaining between them. The length of the CDR3 is 14 residues. CDR3 bases: TGTGCCAGTAGTATGACAGGCCCGACCGGGGAGCTGTTTTTT. Translating it yields CASSMTGPTGELFF.

The chain carries TRBV7-2 and TRBJ2-7; D uncertain. The CDR3 loop spans 15 amino acids. CDR1 is SGHTA, CDR2 FQGNSA, per germline. V was pared by 2 bases and J by 0 bases, with 11 bases between. Here the CDR3 reads CASSLPKVFSYEQYF. As DNA, the CDR3 is TGTGCCAGCAGCTTACCGAAAGTCTTCTCCTACGAGCAGTACTTC.

The rearrangement links TRBV5-6 to TRBJ1-5; D ambiguous. V was clipped by 1 base and J by 3 bases, with 8 bases between them. Germline V CDR1 and CDR2: SGHDT, YYEEEE. This CDR3 comprises 14 residues. The CDR3 DNA reads as TGTGCCAGCAGCTTGCGGCAGTACAATCAGCCCCAGCATTTT. Protein product: CASSLRQYNQPQHF.

This chain connects TRBV19 to TRBJ1-5, with 9 bases lining up with TRBD1. The J segment lost 1 base and the V segment lost 4 bases, leaving 5 bases of the junction unmatched. This CDR3 has 16 residues. Germline assignment: CDR1 LNHDA and CDR2 SQIVND (reference sequence). The CDR3 protein is CASSKRDRASNQPQHF. Written as DNA, the CDR3 is TGTGCCAGTAGTAAACGGGACAGGGCGAGCAATCAGCCCCAGCATTTT.

The chain couples TRBV19 to TRBJ2-7; 7 nucleotides align to TRBD1. Germline V gene lookup returns CDR1 LNHDA and CDR2 SQIVND (reference sequence). This CDR3 comprises 15 residues. The J segment lost 4 bases and the V segment lost 3 bases, leaving 9 bases of the junction unmatched. For the CDR3, the DNA is TGTGCCAGTAGTATCCGGACAGGAAATCTGTACGAGCAGTACTTC. It encodes CASSIRTGNLYEQYF.

V is TRBV30 and J is TRBJ1-1, with 9 positions matching TRBD1. The CDR3 consists of 13 residues. V lost 3 bases and J lost 5; bases outside the gene matches: 4. Per the germline V gene, CDR1 is GTSNPN and CDR2 is SVGIG (reference sequence). The CDR3 spells CAWSDRGWTEAFF. For the CDR3, the DNA is TGTGCCTGGAGCGACAGGGGGTGGACTGAAGCTTTCTTT. Based on the CDR3 plus reference TRBV30 and TRBJ1-1, the full variable domain is SQTIHQWPATLVQPVGSPLSLECTVEGTSNPNLYWYRQAAGRGLQLLFYSVGIGQISSEVPQNLSASRPQDRQFILSSKKLLLSDSGFYLCAWSDRGWTEAFFGQGTRLTVV.

V usage is TRBV7-2 and J usage is TRBJ2-7, with 11 bases that match TRBD1. The CDR3 has 14 amino acids. Germline CDR1 reads SGHTA; CDR2 reads FQGNSA. The trim removed 6 bases at V and 7 bases at J, leaving 8 bases unmatched. The CDR3 loop reads CASSADRGPGEQYF. CDR3 nucleotides: TGTGCCAGCAGTGCGGACAGGGGGCCGGGGGAGCAGTACTTC.

This sequence joins TRBV5-6 and TRBJ2-2; D gene uncertain. The V end was cut by 0 bases, the J end by 7 bases, with 7 bases between. Germline V gene sequence: CDR1 SGHDT, CDR2 YYEEEE. CDR3 size: 13 residues. CDR3 nucleotide sequence: TGTGCCAGCAGCTTGGTCCGTCGCGGGGAGCTGTTTTTT. Translating gives CASSLVRRGELFF.

The genes are TRBV27 and TRBJ1-1; tentative D call: TRBD1 (5 bases). Trimming left V 5 bases short and J 7 bases short, with 14 bases between. The V gene's germline CDR1 is MNHEY and CDR2 SMNVEV (reference sequence). The CDR3 runs 13 residues. Here the CDR3 DNA reads TGTGCCAGCAGTGCTAGGGGTACCGGTGAAGCTTTCTTT. It encodes CASSARGTGEAFF.

This chain uses TRBV25-1 with TRBJ1-1; TRBD1 might be the D (5 bases). Between the trimmed V and J ends, which lost 5 bases and 6 bases, there was a span of 16 bases. The V gene's germline CDR1 is MGHDK and CDR2 SYGVNS. CDR3 length equals 14 residues. The CDR3 bases are TGTGCCAGCAGTAGGTGGGGGGGTCGCGCTGAAGCTTTCTTT. It codes for CASSRWGGRAEAFF.

The rearrangement links TRBV7-2 to TRBJ2-3; 9 bases line up with TRBD2. This CDR3 region has 16 residues. After removal of 1 base from V and 5 bases from J, the junction contained 7 bases not matched to a gene. Germline V lookup: CDR1 SGHTA, CDR2 FQGNSA. CDR3 sequence: CASSLDSGGMKDTQYF. The CDR3 DNA is TGTGCCAGCAGCTTAGATAGCGGGGGCATGAAAGATACGCAGTATTTT.